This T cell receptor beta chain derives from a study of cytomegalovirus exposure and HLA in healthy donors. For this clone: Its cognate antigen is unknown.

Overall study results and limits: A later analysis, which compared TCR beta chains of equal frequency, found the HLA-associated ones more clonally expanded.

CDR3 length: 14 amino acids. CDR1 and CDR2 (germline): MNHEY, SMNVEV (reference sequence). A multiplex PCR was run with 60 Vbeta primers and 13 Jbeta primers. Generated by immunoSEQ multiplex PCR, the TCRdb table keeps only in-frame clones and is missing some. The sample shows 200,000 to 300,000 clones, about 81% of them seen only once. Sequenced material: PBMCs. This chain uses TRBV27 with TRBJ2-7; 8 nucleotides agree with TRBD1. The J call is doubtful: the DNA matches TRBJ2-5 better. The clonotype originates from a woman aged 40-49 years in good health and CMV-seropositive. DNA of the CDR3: TGTGCCAGCAGCCAAGGGACAGGCGGAGAGACCCAGTACTTC. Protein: CASSQGTGGETQYF.